These T cell receptor beta chains were read from a single sample in a study of blood T cell repertoires in COVID-19. This table comes from immunoSEQ multiplex PCR, and its TCRdb copy is limited to in-frame clones, with some not included. The sample has about 140,000 clones, just under 90% seen once. Input material: peripheral blood. These receptors all stem from a woman aged 80 or over with acute or convalescent COVID-19. Both conserved end residues are part of each CDR3. The order of the fields is clone size, J gene, V gene, D gene, CDR3 DNA, CDR3 protein. D genes are given only for firm matches. Clone size appears in some rows only: once, few, many, or a class for an expanded clone.

abundance: -
j_gene: TRBJ2-5
v_gene: TRBV20-1
d_gene: TRBD1
CDR3nt: TGCAGTGCGACAGGGGTGGAGACCCAGTACTTC
CDR3aa: CSATGVETQYF

abundance: -
j_gene: TRBJ1-2
v_gene: TRBV5-1
d_gene: TRBD1
CDR3nt: TGCGCCAGCAGCTTGGCAGGGACAGGGGGCCTCGACTATGGCTACACCTTC
CDR3aa: CASSLAGTGGLDYGYTF

abundance: -
j_gene: TRBJ1-1
v_gene: TRBV7-6
d_gene: -
CDR3nt: TGTGCCAGCAGGGTCGGGGTGAACACTGAAGCTTTCTTT
CDR3aa: CASRVGVNTEAFF

abundance: -
j_gene: TRBJ2-1
v_gene: TRBV4-2
d_gene: -
CDR3nt: TGTGCCAGCAGCCAACCGAGGACTGATAATGAGCAGTTCTTC
CDR3aa: CASSQPRTDNEQFF

abundance: -
j_gene: TRBJ1-2
v_gene: TRBV6-2/TRBV6-3
d_gene: -
CDR3nt: TGTGCCAGCAGTTACGGCGGGGTCCCTGGCTACACCTTC
CDR3aa: CASSYGGVPGYTF

abundance: -
j_gene: TRBJ2-7
v_gene: TRBV7-8
d_gene: TRBD2
CDR3nt: TGTGCCAGTTCGGGGGGGGCCTCCTACGAGCAGTACTTC
CDR3aa: CASSGGASYEQYF

abundance: once
j_gene: TRBJ1-1
v_gene: TRBV11-2
d_gene: -
CDR3nt: TGTGCCATCCGGGTTGGCACTGAAGCTTTCTTT
CDR3aa: CAIRVGTEAFF

abundance: -
j_gene: TRBJ1-1
v_gene: TRBV5-1
d_gene: TRBD1
CDR3nt: TGCGCCAGCAGCTTAGTACAGGGGGCAGGGACTGAAGCTTTCTTT
CDR3aa: CASSLVQGAGTEAFF

abundance: -
j_gene: TRBJ1-3
v_gene: TRBV7-8
d_gene: -
CDR3nt: TGTGCCAGCACCACGGGAGCCTCTGGAAACACCATATATTTT
CDR3aa: CASTTGASGNTIYF

abundance: -
j_gene: TRBJ1-3
v_gene: TRBV12-3/TRBV12-4
d_gene: -
CDR3nt: TGTGCCAGCAGTCCAGGTGGAAACACCATATATTTT
CDR3aa: CASSPGGNTIYF

abundance: -
j_gene: TRBJ2-7
v_gene: TRBV4-2
d_gene: TRBD2
CDR3nt: TGTGCCAGCAGCCCGGGACTAGCGGAAAAGGGGGATTCCTACGAGCAGTACTTC
CDR3aa: CASSPGLAEKGDSYEQYF

abundance: -
j_gene: TRBJ2-1
v_gene: TRBV27
d_gene: -
CDR3nt: TGTGCCAGCAGCCCCGACTGGAGTAATGAGCAGTTCTTC
CDR3aa: CASSPDWSNEQFF

abundance: few
j_gene: TRBJ1-3
v_gene: TRBV7-2
d_gene: TRBD1
CDR3nt: TGTGCCAGCAGCTTGAGACAGGGTGGGGACACCATATATTTT
CDR3aa: CASSLRQGGDTIYF

abundance: once
j_gene: TRBJ1-2
v_gene: TRBV3-1/TRBV3-2
d_gene: TRBD1
CDR3nt: TGTGCCAGCAGCCAAGACCACAGGGGCGGCTACACCTTC
CDR3aa: CASSQDHRGGYTF

abundance: -
j_gene: TRBJ2-1
v_gene: TRBV15
d_gene: TRBD1
CDR3nt: TGTGCCACCAGTGGGACAGGGGGCACCTACAATGAGCAGTTCTTC
CDR3aa: CATSGTGGTYNEQFF

abundance: -
j_gene: TRBJ2-3
v_gene: TRBV11-1
d_gene: -
CDR3nt: TGTGCCAGCAGCTTAGGGGCAGTCACAGATACGCAGTATTTT
CDR3aa: CASSLGAVTDTQYF

abundance: -
j_gene: TRBJ1-1
v_gene: TRBV7-9
d_gene: TRBD1
CDR3nt: TGTGCCAGCAGCTTAGTCCCAGGGGGTGTCAGAGACACTGAAGCTTTCTTT
CDR3aa: CASSLVPGGVRDTEAFF

abundance: -
j_gene: TRBJ1-2
v_gene: TRBV6-5
d_gene: -
CDR3nt: TGTGCCAGCGGTCCCAGGGGAGGGAACTATGGCTACACCTTC
CDR3aa: CASGPRGGNYGYTF

abundance: -
j_gene: TRBJ1-2
v_gene: TRBV6-2/TRBV6-3
d_gene: -
CDR3nt: TGTGCCAGCAGTTACCGTCGCTCACCTACTAACTATGGCTACACCTTC
CDR3aa: CASSYRRSPTNYGYTF

abundance: -
j_gene: TRBJ1-5
v_gene: TRBV5-1
d_gene: -
CDR3nt: TGCGCCAGCAGCTTGACAGGGTTGAGTCAGCCCCAGCATTTT
CDR3aa: CASSLTGLSQPQHF

abundance: once
j_gene: TRBJ2-5
v_gene: TRBV2
d_gene: TRBD2
CDR3nt: TGTGCCAGCAGGGTCCTAGCGGGGGGTAGTGAGACCCAGTACTTC
CDR3aa: CASRVLAGGSETQYF